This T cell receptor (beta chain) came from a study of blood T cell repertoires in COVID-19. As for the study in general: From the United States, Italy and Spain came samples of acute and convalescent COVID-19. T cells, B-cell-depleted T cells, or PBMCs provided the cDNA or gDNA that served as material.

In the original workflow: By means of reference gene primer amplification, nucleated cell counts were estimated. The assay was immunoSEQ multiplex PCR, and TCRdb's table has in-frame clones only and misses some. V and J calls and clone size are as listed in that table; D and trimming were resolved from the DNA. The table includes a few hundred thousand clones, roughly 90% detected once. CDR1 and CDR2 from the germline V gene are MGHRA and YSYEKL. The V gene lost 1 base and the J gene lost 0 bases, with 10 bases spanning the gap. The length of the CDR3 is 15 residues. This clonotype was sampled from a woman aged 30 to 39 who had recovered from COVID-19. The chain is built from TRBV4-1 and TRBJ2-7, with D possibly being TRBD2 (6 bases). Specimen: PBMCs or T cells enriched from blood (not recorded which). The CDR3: CASSQGRDPSYEQYF. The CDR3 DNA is TGCGCCAGCAGCCAAGGGCGGGACCCCTCCTACGAGCAGTACTTC.